The rows below give T cell receptor beta chains drawn from one sample of a study of Ad26.COV2.S vaccination and SARS-CoV-2 variants. Method: immunoSEQ multiplex PCR; TCRdb's copy keeps in-frame clones and lacks some. Found here are approximately 300,000 clones, over 80% of them singletons; the top ten hold 2% to 2.5%. Specimen: peripheral blood, collected in a trial of Ad26.COV2.S vaccine versus placebo. These receptors were obtained from a person between 18 and 65 years old who received the Ad26.COV2.S COVID-19 vaccine or a placebo. Each CDR3 is given with its conserved first and last residue. A D gene is named only where the DNA matches it firmly. Size is stated for part of the rows, as once, few or many counts, or as a class when the clone is expanded.

.,TRBJ2-7,.,TRBV7-8,TGTGCCAGCAGCTTAAAGGTATTCGCCGAGCAGTACTTC,CASSLKVFAEQYF
TRBD2,TRBJ2-2,.,TRBV2,TGTGCCAGCAGGGCAACTAGCGGGGGGAACACCGGGGAGCTGTTTTTT,CASRATSGGNTGELFF
.,TRBJ1-6,.,TRBV9,TGTGCCAGCAGCGCCAGAAAAGGGGTGATAGGATCACCCCTCCACTTT,CASSARKGVIGSPLHF
.,TRBJ1-2,.,TRBV5-5,TGTGCCAGCAGCTTCCGTGGGGACTGGGCCCATGGCTACACCTTC,CASSFRGDWAHGYTF
.,TRBJ2-1,.,TRBV12-3/TRBV12-4,TGTGCCAGCAGCGGCCCTGGGAATGAGCAGTTCTTC,CASSGPGNEQFF
TRBD1,TRBJ1-1,.,TRBV6-6,TGTGCCAGCACCAATACGGGACAGGGGGCTGGCACTGAAGCTTTCTTT,CASTNTGQGAGTEAFF
TRBD1,TRBJ1-4,.,TRBV5-5,TGTGCCAGCAGCTGGGGGCCGGGACAGGGGGCGGTTAATGAAAAACTGTTTTTT,CASSWGPGQGAVNEKLFF
TRBD1,TRBJ2-7,.,TRBV4-1,TGCGCCAGCAGCCAAGACCCAGGGGGTTTTTACGAGCAGTACTTC,CASSQDPGGFYEQYF
.,TRBJ2-1,once,TRBV7-9,TGTGCCAGCAGCCGGACGGACAATGAGCAGTTCTTC,CASSRTDNEQFF
.,TRBJ2-2,.,TRBV10-3,TGTGCCATCAGTGAAACCGGGGAGCTGTTTTTT,CAISETGELFF
TRBD1,TRBJ1-1,.,TRBV6-4,TGTGCCAGCAGTGACTCGGGCAGGGGGTTCACTGAAGCTTTCTTT,CASSDSGRGFTEAFF
.,TRBJ2-7,once,TRBV28,TGTGCCAGCAGTTTATTCCGTGGGTTTTACGAGCAGTACTTC,CASSLFRGFYEQYF
TRBD1,TRBJ2-7,.,TRBV28,TGTGCCAGCAGTTGGACAGGGCGTACCTACGAGCAGTACTTC,CASSWTGRTYEQYF
.,TRBJ2-7,.,TRBV11-2,TGTGCCAGCAGCCTTACTGACAGTCTCTACTACGAGCAGTACTTC,CASSLTDSLYYEQYF
.,TRBJ2-2,.,TRBV5-1,TGCGCCAGCAGCTTGGGACCCCGCGCACGGGGCACCGGGGAGCTGTTTTTT,CASSLGPRARGTGELFF
TRBD1,TRBJ1-1,.,TRBV5-1,TGCGCCAGCAGCCAGGACAGGGAAGCTTTCTTT,CASSQDREAFF
.,TRBJ1-1,many,TRBV4-1,TGCGCCAGCAGCCCCATTATCCCAAGGGAAGGGGAAAGAGACACTGAAGCTTTCTTT,CASSPIIPREGERDTEAFF
.,TRBJ2-1,.,TRBV21-1,TGTGCCAGCAGCAAAGGGGGGACAGGGAGCTCCTACAATGAGCAGTTCTTC,CASSKGGTGSSYNEQFF
.,TRBJ1-1,.,TRBV12-3/TRBV12-4,TGTGCCAGCAGTCGGGGGGGGTACACTGAAGCTTTCTTT,CASSRGGYTEAFF
.,TRBJ2-3,.,TRBV5-1,TGCGCCAGCAGCTTGGTCGCGGGGGCCCTCTTAGGCACAGATACGCAGTATTTT,CASSLVAGALLGTDTQYF
TRBD1,TRBJ1-2,.,TRBV28,TGTGCCAGCAGTTCCGGACAGGGAAAATATGGCTACACCTTC,CASSSGQGKYGYTF
.,TRBJ1-2,.,TRBV29-1,TGCAGCGTACACACAGGGTTGGGTGGCTACACCTTC,CSVHTGLGGYTF
TRBD2,TRBJ2-5,.,TRBV2,TGTGCCAGCAGTGAGACCCGCACTCGCGGGGGTGGGACCCAGTACTTC,CASSETRTRGGGTQYF
TRBD1,TRBJ1-4,once,TRBV5-5,TGTGCCAGCAAGGTCCTAGGGACAGGGGATGAAAAACTGTTTTTT,CASKVLGTGDEKLFF
.,TRBJ2-7,few,TRBV5-1,TGCGCCAGCAGCTTTAATCCCCTTTACGAGCAGTACTTC,CASSFNPLYEQYF
.,TRBJ1-1,.,TRBV19,TGTGCCAGTAGTATGAGTTACATGAACACTGAAGCTTTCTTT,CASSMSYMNTEAFF
.,TRBJ1-4,.,TRBV14,TGTGCCAGCAGCCGACAACTGGAAGGTGAAAAACTGTTTTTT,CASSRQLEGEKLFF
TRBD2,TRBJ2-3,.,TRBV28,TGTGCCAGCAGTTTATATTTAATCGGGGGGGCCGGCACAGATACGCAGTATTTT,CASSLYLIGGAGTDTQYF
.,TRBJ1-5,.,TRBV10-3,TGTGCCATCCGGGGCGAAGGCAATCAGCCCCAGCATTTT,CAIRGEGNQPQHF
.,TRBJ1-4,.,TRBV28,TGTGCCAGCAGGGTTAATGAAAAACTGTTTTTT,CASRVNEKLFF
.,TRBJ1-5,.,TRBV10-3,TGTGCCATCAGTGAGGTAGAAGCGGGGCAGCCCCAGCATTTT,CAISEVEAGQPQHF
.,TRBJ1-2,.,TRBV6-1,TGTGCCAGCAGTGAAGCGGGTTGGGGGGTCGGCTACACCTTC,CASSEAGWGVGYTF
.,TRBJ1-5,.,TRBV12-3/TRBV12-4,TGTGCCAGCAGTCGGGGGGTTCAGCCCCAGCATTTT,CASSRGVQPQHF
.,TRBJ2-3,.,TRBV5-4,TGTGCCAGCAGCCTTGTGGCGGGGCCCACAGATACGCAGTATTTT,CASSLVAGPTDTQYF
.,TRBJ2-1,.,TRBV11-2,TGTGCCAGTAACAGGGTCCGCTACAATGAGCAGTTCTTC,CASNRVRYNEQFF
TRBD1,TRBJ1-1,.,TRBV2,TGTGCCAGCTGGGGAAGGACAGGGAACACTGAAGCTTTCTTT,CASWGRTGNTEAFF
TRBD1,TRBJ2-4,.,TRBV5-1,TGCGCCAGCAGCTTGACAGGGGGCTTTGAAAACATTCAGTACTTC,CASSLTGGFENIQYF
TRBD2,TRBJ2-1,.,TRBV9,TGTGCCAGCAGCGTTAGCGGGGAGGAGTACAATGAGCAGTTCTTC,CASSVSGEEYNEQFF
TRBD2,TRBJ2-3,.,TRBV7-2,TGTGCCAGCAGCCCCCTGGGCGGGGGGCGCACAGATACGCAGTATTTT,CASSPLGGGRTDTQYF
TRBD2,TRBJ2-1,.,TRBV9,TGTGCCAGCAGCGGTACAGCCGGGACTAGCGGAGGCAATGAGCAGTTCTTC,CASSGTAGTSGGNEQFF
.,TRBJ2-1,.,TRBV28,TGTGCCAGCACCTCCGGGAGGGGGCCCTACAATGAGCAGTTCTTC,CASTSGRGPYNEQFF
.,TRBJ2-3,many,TRBV5-1,TGCGCCAGCAGCTCCCAGGGTACAGATACGCAGTATTTT,CASSSQGTDTQYF
TRBD1,TRBJ2-1,.,TRBV29-1,TGCAGCGTTGAAGGTCAGGGGGATGAGCAGTTCTTC,CSVEGQGDEQFF
TRBD2,TRBJ2-3,.,TRBV28,TGTGCCAGCAGTTTCTCCCCGGGGAGCGGGGAAAGGGCAGATACGCAGTATTTT,CASSFSPGSGERADTQYF
.,TRBJ1-5,.,TRBV4-1,TGCGCCAGCAGCCAAGAAATCATGAATCAGCCCCAGCATTTT,CASSQEIMNQPQHF
.,TRBJ1-5,.,TRBV7-2,TGTGCCAGCAGCTTAGGGGTCAGGGAGAATCAGCCCCAGCATTTT,CASSLGVRENQPQHF